Shown below are 18 T cell receptor beta chains from a single sample sequenced in a study of regulatory T cells in long-lasting Graves disease. The time point: newly diagnosed GD, antithyroid drugs for less than 3 months. Scientists built the TCR library using RNA that was extracted from PBMCs. Sequencing libraries for TCR beta were prepared with iRepertoire HTBI primers and Arm-PCR of CDR3 regions. One entry per CDR3 protein results from TCRdb running MiXCR on the multiplex PCR reads. This table holds about 560,000 distinct CDR3 sequences, 15% to 20% found once. The sample was also reused in another study, on T cells in Graves' hyperthyroidism and ophthalmopathy.

Sequencing was performed on peripheral blood mononuclear cells (PBMCs), taken at new diagnosis, from a patient treated with antithyroid drugs. Receptor source: a man between 18 and 29 years old with Graves disease.

The chain has TRBV3-1 and TRBJ2-7; D is uncertain. The CDR3 runs 11 residues. Germline CDR1 is LGHDT and CDR2 is YNNKEL (reference sequence). Trimming cost V 2 bases and J 5 bases, with 4 bases left between them. CDR3 residues: CASSQNHEQYF. DNA for the CDR3: TGTGCCAGCAGCCAAAACCACGAGCAGTACTTC.

This clonotype was seen many times. V and J are TRBV5-1 and TRBJ2-3; tentative D call: TRBD2 (6 bases). Germline-derived CDR1 and CDR2 are SGHRS and YFSETQ. Between the trimmed V and J ends, which lost 4 bases and 0 bases, there was a span of 15 bases. This CDR3 spans 16 amino acids. The DNA of the CDR3 is TGCGCCAGCAGCCTCGATCCCGGGACTAGCACAGATACGCAGTATTTT. Translated, it gives CASSLDPGTSTDTQYF. Supplemented by reference TRBV5-1 and TRBJ2-3, the full variable domain reads KAGVTQTPRYLIKTRGQQVTLSCSPISGHRSVSWYQQTPGQGLQFLFEYFSETQRNKGNFPGRFSGRQFSNSRSEMNVSTLELGDSALYLCASSLDPGTSTDTQYFGPGTRLTVL.

The rearrangement joins TRBV5-1 to TRBJ2-2; tentative D call: TRBD2 (5 bases). Germline CDR1 is SGHRS and CDR2 is YFSETQ. The CDR3 is made up of 15 amino acids. V was shortened by 5 bases and J by 1 base, with 12 bases between the two germline ends. In DNA form, the CDR3 reads TGCGCCAGCAGAACCGCCGAGGGGAACACCGGGGAGCTGTTTTTT. Translating it yields CASRTAEGNTGELFF.

This clonotype was observed at least ten times. This chain links TRBV20-1 with TRBJ2-5, with TRBD2 matching 13 bases. CDR3 length: 19 residues. Germline V CDR1 and CDR2: DFQATT, SNEGSKA (reference sequence). V shed 1 base and J 11 bases; nucleotides not matched to a gene: 22. The CDR3: CSARVLRQGRGTSGTHQYF. CDR3 DNA sequence: TGCAGTGCTAGAGTCCTACGGCAGGGGCGGGGGACTAGCGGGACCCATCAGTACTTC.

This clonotype was counted only a few times. The chain carries TRBV14 and TRBJ2-3; D not certain. Germline V gene sequence: CDR1 SGHDN, CDR2 FVKESK. This CDR3 comprises 13 residues. The ends were cut back, 1 base at V and 6 bases at J, with 8 bases in the middle. CDR3 region: CASSQGLKDTQYF. The CDR3 coding sequence is TGTGCCAGCAGCCAAGGGTTGAAGGATACGCAGTATTTT.

This clonotype was counted only a few times. The chain employs TRBV7-3 and TRBJ2-3; 11 bases fit TRBD2. Trimming at V came to 3 bases and at J to 6 bases, leaving 8 bases not matched to a gene. The CDR3 sequence is 16 residues long. Germline lookup yields CDR1 SGHTA and CDR2 FQGTGA. CDR3 nucleotides: TGTGCCAGCAGCTTGGGACTAGCGGTCGACGTCGATACGCAGTATTTT. This encodes CASSLGLAVDVDTQYF.

This rearrangement joins TRBV13 to TRBJ1-1, with D unclear. Looked up from germline, CDR1 is PRHDT and CDR2 is FYEKMQ (reference sequence). The CDR3 extends over 12 amino acids. Trimming removed 2 bases at V and 8 bases at J, with 9 bases between. The CDR3 sequence is CASSLTGGEAFF. The DNA of the CDR3 is TGTGCCAGCAGCTTAACGGGAGGGGAAGCTTTCTTT. Looking up the rest from reference TRBV13 and TRBJ1-1 gives the full variable domain: AAGVIQSPRHLIKEKRETATLKCYPIPRHDTVYWYQQGPGQDPQFLISFYEKMQSDKGSIPDRFSAQQFSDYHSELNMSSLELGDSALYFCASSLTGGEAFFGQGTRLTVV.

This clonotype occurred a few times. V and J are TRBV20-1 and TRBJ1-3; 9 nucleotides line up with TRBD1. The germline V gene encodes CDR1 DFQATT and CDR2 SNEGSKA (reference sequence). Germline trimming cut 6 bases from V and 9 bases from J; bases unmatched to any gene: 12. This CDR3 has 14 residues. The CDR3 sequence: CSATPGQGISTIYF. CDR3 DNA: TGCAGTGCCACTCCGGGACAGGGTATAAGCACCATATATTTT.

This clonotype was found many times. CDR3 protein: CSVAGQGYYEQYF. CDR3 sequence (DNA): TGCAGCGTTGCAGGACAGGGCTACTACGAGCAGTACTTC. The chain couples TRBV29-1 to TRBJ2-7, with 8 bases identical to TRBD1. This CDR3 has 13 amino acids. Germline V CDR1 and CDR2: SQVTM, ANQGSEA. J gave up 3 bases and V 4 bases, and 5 bases lay outside the gene matches.

The table lists this clonotype with a few counts. The V call is TRBV7-9, the J call TRBJ1-1; D gene ambiguous. CDR3 length: 16 amino acids. The V end was cut by 1 base, the J end by 7 bases, with 19 bases between. The V gene's germline CDR1 is SEHNR and CDR2 FQNEAQ (reference sequence). The CDR3 sequence: CASSLGVSLGPHEAFF. The CDR3 nucleotides are TGTGCCAGCAGCTTAGGTGTCTCCCTCGGCCCTCATGAAGCTTTCTTT.

This clonotype showed up many times. V gene TRBV7-2 combines with J gene TRBJ2-1; possible D gene TRBD2, 6 bases. Trimming took 1 base from V and 8 from J, leaving 12 bases between them. Germline V CDR1 and CDR2: SGHTA, FQGNSA. The CDR3 length is 14 residues. In DNA form, the CDR3 reads TGTGCCAGCAGCTTAGATCGCGGGGACGATGAGCAGTTCTTC. Amino acids: CASSLDRGDDEQFF.

This clonotype was observed at least ten times. This sequence joins TRBV28 and TRBJ1-1, with a possible D match to TRBD1 (5 bases). The germline V gene encodes CDR1 MDHEN and CDR2 SYDVKM. This CDR3 comprises 15 residues. The V and J ends lost 6 bases and 1 base respectively, with 15 bases between them. CDR3 residues: CASSIPATGNTEAFF. Here the CDR3 DNA reads TGTGCCAGCAGCATTCCGGCCACAGGGAACACTGAAGCTTTCTTT.

This clonotype was found a few times. This chain joins TRBV5-6 and TRBJ2-5; TRBD2 aligns across 12 bases. The CDR3 consists of 14 residues. Germline loops: CDR1 SGHDT, CDR2 YYEEEE. V dropped 3 bases and J dropped 3; count of bases not matched to a gene: 0. CDR3 DNA: TGTGCCAGCAGCTGGACTAGCGGGAAAGAGACCCAGTACTTC. Translation gives CASSWTSGKETQYF.

This chain connects TRBV7-8 to TRBJ1-2, with D maybe TRBD1 (6 bases). The CDR3 is 17 residues long. V dropped 6 bases and J dropped 0 bases, with 20 bases sitting between them. CDR1 is SGHVS, CDR2 FQNEAQ, per germline. The CDR3 DNA sequence: TGTGCCAGCAGTTCATTCCTCGGGGGCAGAGCTAACTATGGCTACACCTTC. Protein sequence: CASSSFLGGRANYGYTF.

This clonotype has a handful of counts. The chain has TRBV2 and TRBJ2-3; 9 positions match TRBD2. With V trimmed by 8 bases and J by 4 bases, 7 bases remained unmatched. This CDR3 is built from 14 residues. The germline CDR1 and CDR2 sequences are SNHLY and FYNNEI. For the CDR3, the DNA is TGTGCCAGCGCCCGGGCGGGAGGGCCAGATACGCAGTATTTT. Translating gives CASARAGGPDTQYF.

Comment on this clonotype: A much larger clone sits a single nucleotide away, making a read error possible. The V gene is TRBV7-9, the J gene TRBJ2-7; TRBD2 agrees at 8 bases. CDR3 length: 17 amino acids. J lost 0 bases, V lost 7 bases, and 14 bases had no gene match. Germline V lookup: CDR1 SEHNR, CDR2 FQNEAQ (reference sequence). CDR3 region: CASTPVAGPFSSYEQYF. The CDR3 coding sequence is TGTGCCAGCACGCCCGTAGCGGGACCATTTAGCTCCTACGAGCAGTACTTC.

The chain employs TRBV15 and TRBJ2-5; D ambiguous. The germline V gene has CDR1 LNHNV and CDR2 YYDKDF (reference sequence). The CDR3 sequence is 12 residues long. The V and J ends lost 0 bases and 2 bases respectively, with 1 base between them. The CDR3 DNA reads TGTGCCACCAGCAGAGATCAAGAGACCCAGTACTTC. It translates to CATSRDQETQYF.

V is TRBV24-1 and J is TRBJ2-1, with 8 bases that match TRBD1. This CDR3 is 14 amino acids long. CDR1 KGHDR and CDR2 SFDVKD come from the germline V gene. The V gene end was trimmed by 3 bases and the J gene end by 7 bases; junction bases not matched to a gene: 4. CDR3 coding DNA: TGTGCCACCAGTGATCCCGGGACAGGAAATGAGCAGTTCTTC. Protein: CATSDPGTGNEQFF.